The 28 T cell receptor beta chains in this list originate from one sample, sequenced in a study of T cell responses to AZD1222 COVID-19 vaccine. Method: immunoSEQ multiplex PCR; TCRdb's copy keeps in-frame clones and lacks some. The profile shows approximately 140,000 clones, 75% to 95% of them singletons. The sequencing used peripheral blood, collected on day 0 of MenACWY control vaccination. The receptor source for this set is an adult in good health.

The rearrangement joins TRBV7-9 to TRBJ2-2, with D possibly matching TRBD2 (5 bases). This CDR3 has 15 residues. V shed 5 bases and J shed 6 bases, with 16 bases lying between them. CDR1 is SEHNR, CDR2 FQNEAQ, per germline (reference sequence). CDR3 protein: CASSQIYSGAGELFF. CDR3 nucleotides: TGTGCCAGCAGCCAAATATACAGCGGAGCCGGGGAGCTGTTTTTT. The variable domain in full, completed from reference TRBV7-9 and TRBJ2-2, reads DTGVSQNPRHKITKRGQNVTFRCDPISEHNRLYWYRQTLGQGPEFLTYFQNEAQLEKSRLLSDRFSAERPKGSFSTLEIQRTEQGDSAMYLCASSQIYSGAGELFFGEGSRLTVL.

The chain combines TRBV7-3 with TRBJ2-1; D possibly matches TRBD1 or TRBD2 (5 bases each). V was shortened by 4 bases and J by 9 bases, with 16 bases between the two germline ends. The germline gives CDR1 SGHTA, CDR2 FQGTGA. The CDR3 runs 14 residues. CDR3 protein: CASSSGPLGVEQFF. The CDR3 DNA is TGTGCCAGCAGCTCGGGTCCTCTGGGGGTTGAGCAGTTCTTC.

The chain couples TRBV28 to TRBJ2-7; 7 positions match TRBD1. CDR3 size: 16 residues. After removal of 4 bases from V and 3 bases from J, the junction contained 12 bases not matched to a gene. CDR1 is MDHEN, CDR2 SYDVKM, per germline. The chain's CDR3 is CASSWVGGLRDYEQYF. The CDR3 DNA reads as TGTGCCAGCAGTTGGGTAGGGGGCCTCCGAGACTACGAGCAGTACTTC.

V is TRBV7-9 and J is TRBJ2-2, with D hard to call. This CDR3 contains 17 residues. V lost 0 bases, J lost 0 bases, and 11 bases lay in between. Germline CDR1 reads SEHNR; CDR2 reads FQNEAQ (reference sequence). CDR3 sequence reads: CASSLALSISNTGELFF. CDR3 bases: TGTGCCAGCAGCTTAGCGCTTAGCATCTCGAACACCGGGGAGCTGTTTTTT.

The rearrangement joins TRBV6-5 to TRBJ1-5; weak D call: TRBD1 (6 bases). V lost 0 bases, J lost 7 bases, and 16 bases lay in between. CDR1 and CDR2 from the germline V gene are MNHEY and SVGAGI. The CDR3 is 16 residues long. The CDR3 DNA follows: TGTGCCAGCAGTTACTCGGGGACGGCCCAGGGGCAGCCCCAGCATTTT. Amino acid sequence: CASSYSGTAQGQPQHF.

The rearrangement links TRBV5-1 to TRBJ1-1; D remains unclear. CDR1 is SGHRS and CDR2 is YFSETQ in the germline V gene. The CDR3 length is 17 residues. The V and J ends lost 0 bases and 2 bases respectively, with 17 bases between them. The CDR3 loop reads CASSLEGGYGGNTEAFF. The CDR3 DNA reads TGCGCCAGCAGCTTGGAGGGAGGGTACGGAGGCAACACTGAAGCTTTCTTT.

The chain joins TRBV4-1 to TRBJ2-1, with 10 bases that match TRBD2. The ends lost 6 bases at V and 4 bases at J; junction bases unmatched: 6. This CDR3 comprises 15 residues. Germline CDR1 reads MGHRA; CDR2 reads YSYEKL. This CDR3 reads CASRDLAGAYNEQFF. CDR3 nucleotides: TGCGCCAGCAGGGACCTAGCGGGGGCGTACAATGAGCAGTTCTTC.

The chain recombines TRBV5-1 with TRBJ1-1; D is uncertain. This CDR3 has 15 residues. The germline CDR1 and CDR2 sequences are SGHRS and YFSETQ. The V gene lost 0 bases and the J gene lost 1 base, with 10 bases spanning the gap. CDR3 in DNA: TGCGCCAGCAGCTTGGACCGACTGACGAACACTGAAGCTTTCTTT. It codes for CASSLDRLTNTEAFF.

The chain is built from TRBV6-5 and TRBJ2-2, with 7 bases identical to TRBD2. The germline gives CDR1 MNHEY, CDR2 SVGAGI. Trimming cost V 8 bases and J 5 bases; bases outside gene matches: 11. The CDR3 length is 15 residues. The CDR3: CASAREAGRTGELFF. The DNA of the CDR3 is TGTGCCAGCGCCCGAGAAGCGGGGAGGACCGGGGAGCTGTTTTTT.

J is TRBJ2-2 and V is TRBV10-3, with D maybe TRBD2 (5 bases). The V and J ends lost 9 bases and 5 bases respectively, with 13 bases between them. The CDR3 consists of 13 residues. The germline gives CDR1 ENHRY, CDR2 SYGVKD. CDR3 nucleotide sequence: TGTGCCATTCGGACTGGAATGACCGGGGAGCTGTTTTTT. Protein: CAIRTGMTGELFF.

This clone was detected only once. As DNA, the CDR3 is TGTGCCAGTAGCACTTATGGGTTAGCGGGAGGCCGCCAAGAGACCCAGTACTTC. It specifies CASSTYGLAGGRQETQYF. V is TRBV19 and J is TRBJ2-5, with TRBD2 matching over 10 bases. CDR1 and CDR2 (germline): LNHDA, SQIVND (reference sequence). The V segment lost 6 bases and the J segment 1 base; nucleotides outside the gene matches: 14. CDR3 size: 18 residues.

This clone was seen just once. The chain combines TRBV5-6 with TRBJ1-6; 7 bases map to TRBD1. V shed 4 bases, J shed 1 base, and the junction held 14 bases outside the gene matches. The CDR3 consists of 19 residues. In germline, CDR1 is SGHDT, CDR2 YYEEEE. The CDR3 region is CASSPKVAGGRSYNSPLHF. The DNA for the CDR3 is TGTGCCAGCAGCCCCAAGGTCGCAGGGGGAAGATCCTATAATTCACCCCTCCACTTT.

This sequence joins TRBV7-9 and TRBJ2-7, with TRBD2 matching over 8 bases. The ends lost 5 bases at V and 7 bases at J; junction bases unmatched: 10. The V gene's germline CDR1 is SEHNR and CDR2 FQNEAQ (reference sequence). The CDR3 contains 14 residues. This chain's CDR3 is CASSPRAGGGEQYF. CDR3 sequence (DNA): TGTGCCAGCAGCCCTCGGGCGGGGGGAGGTGAGCAGTACTTC.

This sequence joins TRBV28 and TRBJ2-5, with D unclear. V lost 2 bases and J lost 4, with 8 bases in between. Germline CDR1 is MDHEN and CDR2 is SYDVKM. The CDR3 consists of 13 residues. In DNA form, the CDR3 reads TGTGCCAGCAGTTTAAGTGTGGGAGAGACCCAGTACTTC. Residues: CASSLSVGETQYF.

The V and J genes are TRBV10-3 and TRBJ2-5, with a possible D match to TRBD1 (5 bases). The germline V gene has CDR1 ENHRY and CDR2 SYGVKD. This CDR3 has 13 amino acids. Trimming cost V 5 bases and J 5 bases, with 12 bases left between them. The CDR3 DNA follows: TGTGCCATCAGTCAGGGATTTAGGGAGACCCAGTACTTC. Encoded protein: CAISQGFRETQYF.

This chain connects TRBV2 to TRBJ2-7; D possibly corresponds to TRBD2 (5 bases). Trimming left V 5 bases short and J 2 bases short, with 7 bases between. Germline CDR1 is SNHLY and CDR2 is FYNNEI. This CDR3 is built from 12 residues. The CDR3 sequence: CASSTLAYEQYF. CDR3 DNA: TGTGCCAGCAGTACACTAGCCTACGAGCAGTACTTC.

In this sample, this clone turned up once. The chain employs TRBV2 and TRBJ1-5; D unclear. CDR3 size: 13 residues. V lost 8 bases and J 2 bases, leaving 10 bases between the germline ends. Germline V gene sequence: CDR1 SNHLY, CDR2 FYNNEI. In nucleotides, the CDR3 is TGTGCCAGCGGACCGCCGCGCAATCAGCCCCAGCATTTT. It codes for CASGPPRNQPQHF. Looking up the rest from reference TRBV2 and TRBJ1-5 gives the full variable domain: EPEVTQTPSHQVTQMGQEVILRCVPISNHLYFYWYRQILGQKVEFLVSFYNNEISEKSEIFDDQFSVERPDGSNFTLKIRSTKLEDSAMYFCASGPPRNQPQHFGDGTRLSIL.

This chain joins TRBV9 and TRBJ2-5, with D uncertain. Trimming left V 0 bases short and J 1 base short, with 7 bases between. CDR1 is SGDLS and CDR2 is YYNGEE in the germline V gene. This CDR3 spans 14 amino acids. The CDR3 coding sequence is TGTGCCAGCAGCGTAGGTCGAAGCCAAGAGACCCAGTACTTC. This codes for CASSVGRSQETQYF.

Of note for this clone: The same CDR3 also results from other DNA sequences found in this sample. The chain recombines TRBV2 with TRBJ1-1; D is perhaps TRBD1 (5 bases). V dropped 5 bases and J dropped 1 base, with 8 bases sitting between them. The CDR3 spans 13 residues. Germline V gives CDR1 SNHLY, CDR2 FYNNEI. This CDR3 reads CASSRDRNTEAFF. The CDR3 DNA reads TGTGCCAGCAGTCGTGACAGGAACACTGAAGCTTTCTTT. Using reference TRBV2 and TRBJ1-1 for the parts outside the CDR3, the full variable domain is EPEVTQTPSHQVTQMGQEVILRCVPISNHLYFYWYRQILGQKVEFLVSFYNNEISEKSEIFDDQFSVERPDGSNFTLKIRSTKLEDSAMYFCASSRDRNTEAFFGQGTRLTVV.

The rearrangement links TRBV2 to TRBJ1-3; D gene unclear. Trimming stripped 7 bases from V and 0 bases from J, with 13 bases between. Germline V CDR1 and CDR2: SNHLY, FYNNEI. This CDR3 comprises 15 residues. As DNA, the CDR3 is TGTGCCAGCACCCTAAGTGGTTACTCTGGAAACACCATATATTTT. Its translation is CASTLSGYSGNTIYF.

The chain combines TRBV10-1 with TRBJ2-2, with TRBD1 as a possible D gene (6 bases). Germline V lookup: CDR1 WNHNN, CDR2 SYGVQD (reference sequence). This CDR3 spans 15 amino acids. Trimming cost V 3 bases and J 4 bases, with 12 bases left between them. CDR3 residues: CASSEFGGRTGELFF. The CDR3 region has the DNA TGCGCCAGCAGTGAATTTGGGGGCCGCACCGGGGAGCTGTTTTTT.

The gene calls are TRBV4-2 and TRBJ1-3; D is uncertain. The V gene's germline CDR1 is LGHNA and CDR2 YNFKEQ. This CDR3 spans 14 amino acids. The V and J ends lost 0 bases and 4 bases respectively, with 7 bases between them. The CDR3, as DNA: TGTGCCAGCAGCCAAGACAGGACGGGAAACACCATATATTTT. This codes for CASSQDRTGNTIYF.

The chain is built from TRBV4-1 and TRBJ1-6, with D possibly being TRBD1 (6 bases). The V end lost 1 base, the J end lost 5 bases, and 9 bases lay between the germline ends. Germline assignment: CDR1 MGHRA and CDR2 YSYEKL. The CDR3 has 15 residues. CDR3 coding DNA: TGCGCCAGCAGCCAAGGACAGGTCGATAATTCACCCCTCCACTTT. Translated, it gives CASSQGQVDNSPLHF.

The J gene is TRBJ2-1, the V gene TRBV3-1 (or the pseudogene TRBV3-2); D gene uncertain. Germline CDR1 is LGHDT and CDR2 is YNNKEL (reference sequence). The CDR3 length is 12 residues. Trimming shortened V by 1 base and J by 10 bases, and 8 bases separated the two germline ends. DNA for the CDR3: TGTGCCAGCAGCCAAGCCTTCCGAGAGCAGTTCTTC. It translates to CASSQAFREQFF.

The count of this clone is one. This sequence joins TRBV6-5 and TRBJ2-4; D possibly matches TRBD1 or TRBD2 (5 bases each). The CDR3 consists of 11 residues. V lost 8 bases, J lost 9 bases, and 11 bases lay in between. Germline V gene data show CDR1 as MNHEY and CDR2 as SVGAGI. CDR3 in amino acids: CASGDAGIQYF. The CDR3 nucleotides are TGTGCCAGCGGGGACGCAGGCATTCAGTACTTC.

This chain joins TRBV5-1 and TRBJ1-6; D may be TRBD1 (6 bases). CDR3 length equals 15 residues. CDR1 and CDR2 (germline): SGHRS, YFSETQ. Between the trimmed V and J ends, which lost 3 bases and 9 bases, there was a span of 16 bases. The CDR3 is CASSSPTGSTSPLHF. CDR3 in DNA: TGCGCCAGCAGCTCACCGACAGGATCAACTTCACCCCTCCACTTT.

This rearrangement joins TRBV2 to TRBJ2-2; TRBD2 aligns across 7 bases. CDR3 size: 16 residues. CDR1 and CDR2 (germline): SNHLY, FYNNEI. Losses at the gene ends were 5 bases for V and 3 bases for J; bases not matched to a gene: 9. CDR3 nucleotide sequence: TGTGCCAGCAGTCACGCCAGTGGGGGGGACACCGGGGAGCTGTTTTTT. This codes for CASSHASGGDTGELFF.

This chain connects TRBV7-9 to TRBJ2-3; perhaps TRBD2 as D (5 bases). Trimming removed 5 bases from V and 1 base from J, with 16 bases in between. Germline CDR1 reads SEHNR; CDR2 reads FQNEAQ (reference sequence). CDR3 length equals 16 residues. CDR3: CASSVLRGGGTDTQYF. The CDR3 nucleotides read TGTGCCAGCAGCGTCCTTCGGGGTGGTGGCACAGATACGCAGTATTTT.